The 3 T cell receptor beta chains below come from one sample, sequenced in a study of PD-1 blockade in classical Hodgkin lymphoma (dated by TCRdb to 2020 to 2021). Read against the paper, the sample's time point label means: cycle 4 day 1 (C4D1), after less than 7 weeks of nivolumab. Every trial patient had relapsed after autologous stem cell transplantation, and cohorts A, B and C differed in prior brentuximab vedotin exposure. Receptor amplification or capture employed the immunoSEQ multiplex PCR assay. Held by TCRdb, this immuneACCESS table contains in-frame sequences only and omits some clones. Under half of the omission traces to an unresolved V gene where checked; the cause of the rest is unknown. The sample has about 7,900 clones on record, approximately 78% of them singletons. 40% to 55% of the sample rests with the top ten. The sequences come from peripheral blood mononuclear cells (PBMCs), collected before the fourth cycle of nivolumab. The receptors come from a human donor with classical Hodgkin lymphoma.

This clone has only a few counts. This chain joins TRBV10-2 and TRBJ2-7; 7 bases are a match to TRBD1. Germline CDR1 WSHSY, CDR2 SAAADI. The CDR3 loop spans 16 amino acids. The trim removed 2 bases at V and 1 base at J, leaving 8 bases unmatched. As DNA, the CDR3 is TGCGCCAGCAGTGAGCTCCCACAGGGGACATCCTACGAGCAGTACTTC. It yields the protein CASSELPQGTSYEQYF.

The chain has TRBV6-6 and TRBJ2-7; TRBD1 might be the D (5 bases). The length of the CDR3 is 13 residues. CDR1 and CDR2 (germline): MNHNY, SVGAGI (reference sequence). V lost 2 bases and J lost 6, with 11 bases in between. CDR3 in DNA: TGTGCCAGCAGTTACGACAGAGTCCTCGAGCAGTACTTC. Amino acids: CASSYDRVLEQYF.

The chain carries TRBV4-1 and TRBJ1-4, with no clear D. CDR1 and CDR2 (germline): MGHRA, YSYEKL. V lost 4 bases and J lost 4, with 13 bases in between. The CDR3 runs to 15 residues. CDR3: CASSPTENFNEKLFF. The CDR3, as DNA: TGCGCCAGCAGCCCGACCGAGAACTTTAATGAAAAACTGTTTTTT.